This T cell receptor beta chain was observed in a study of blood T cells in healthy people across ages. Study-wide points: Bulk PBMC profiling left naive and antigen-experienced comparisons inconclusive. Investigators viewed diversity estimates from one million T cells as underestimates, the study reported. Observed TCR beta diversity per million T cells went down as age went up. This fall followed a roughly linear course with age.

Trimming removed 5 bases at V and 5 bases at J, with 13 bases between. The CDR3 is 13 amino acids. Turning to this clonotype: Antigen unknown.

A second PCR, run for roughly 7 to 12 cycles, used a sample-barcoded 5' primer plus a J-beta primer mix. TCRdb processed the 5' RACE reads anew with MiXCR; each CDR3 protein has one entry. The sample has some 880,000 distinct CDR3 sequences, around 34% seen once; the top ten hold 10% to 15%. The TCR comes from a man between 18 and 35 years old in good health. The sample comprised blood. The V gene is TRBV12-3 or TRBV12-4, the J gene TRBJ2-7, with TRBD1 as a possible D gene (6 bases). The CDR3 DNA sequence: TGTGCCAGCAGTCTACGGAGACAGGACGAGCAGTACTTC. This translates into CASSLRRQDEQYF.